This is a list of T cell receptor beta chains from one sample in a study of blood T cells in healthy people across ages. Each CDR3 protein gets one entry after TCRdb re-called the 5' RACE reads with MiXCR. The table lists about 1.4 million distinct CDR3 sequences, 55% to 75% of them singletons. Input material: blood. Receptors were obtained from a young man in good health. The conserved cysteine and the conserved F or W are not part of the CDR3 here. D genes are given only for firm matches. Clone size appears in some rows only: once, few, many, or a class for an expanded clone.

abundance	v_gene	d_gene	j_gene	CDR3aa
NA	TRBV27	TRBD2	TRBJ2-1	ASSPRLASSPSPYNEQF
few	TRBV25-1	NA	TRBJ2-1	ATSSEALSYNEQF
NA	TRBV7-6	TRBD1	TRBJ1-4	ASSNWDRDSNEKLF
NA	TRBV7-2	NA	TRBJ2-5	ASSLATATIQETQY
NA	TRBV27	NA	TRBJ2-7	ASSLVSSAIYEQY
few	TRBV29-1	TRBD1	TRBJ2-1	SATGDSYNEQF
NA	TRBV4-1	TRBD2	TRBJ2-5	ASSQDVLAGEETQY
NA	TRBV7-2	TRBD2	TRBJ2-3	ASSRTSGGVSTDTQY
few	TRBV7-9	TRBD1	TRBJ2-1	ASSQPTGQGRYEQF
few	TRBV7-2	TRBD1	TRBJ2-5	ASSLEFWTGEETQY
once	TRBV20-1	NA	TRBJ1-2	SARDPRSEGYT
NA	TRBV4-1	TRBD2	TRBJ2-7	ASSPQYGDYNEQY
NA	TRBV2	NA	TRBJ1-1	ASSEGQGRSTEAF
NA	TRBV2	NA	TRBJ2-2	ASNPGNIGTGELF
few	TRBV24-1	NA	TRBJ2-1	ATSDSKQAAYNEQF